The clone carrying this T cell receptor beta chain was seen more than once but under ten times. Its target is not known. This sample is part of a study of early T cells in non-severe SARS-CoV-2 infection. Across the whole study: With bulk RNA from unsorted whole blood as input, sequencing yielded unpaired chains.

Unique molecular identifiers were attached to individual cDNA molecules. TCRdb used MiXCR to reprocess the 5' RACE reads, holding one entry per CDR3 protein. Found here are roughly 56,000 distinct CDR3 sequences, over 9.5% of them singletons; the top ten hold 6.5%. Deletions cut 5 bases from V and 1 base from J, with 11 bases between. CDR3 length equals 13 residues. Looked up from germline, CDR1 is SQVTM and CDR2 is ANQGSEA. Study-level points and caveats: Matches to VDJdb favored anti-spike CD8 responses and missed private and CD4 specificities.

This chain joins TRBV29-1 and TRBJ1-1, with D possibly being TRBD1 (5 bases). The sequence came from an adult who was a healthcare worker with PCR-confirmed SARS-CoV-2 infection or an uninfected control (not recorded which). The specimen was whole blood. The CDR3 here is CSVLDSPNTEAFF. For the CDR3, the DNA is TGCAGCGTTCTCGACAGCCCGAACACTGAAGCTTTCTTT.